This is a list of T cell receptor beta chains from one sample in a study of blood T cell repertoires in COVID-19. Data came from immunoSEQ multiplex PCR; TCRdb stores just in-frame clones and leaves some out. The sample lists 30,000 to 45,000 clones; around four fifths were seen once. The source material was peripheral blood. The receptors were sampled from a human donor in a cohort sampled during active COVID-19. Both conserved end residues are part of each CDR3. A D gene is named only where the DNA matches it firmly. Some rows mark clone size as missing; the rest say once, few, many or name a class of expanded clone.

TGTGCCAGCAGCCATCAAGGGGTTAGCGGGGGGGGAGATACGCAGTATTTT CASSHQGVSGGGDTQYF NA TRBD2 17 TRBJ2-3 TRBV3-1/TRBV3-2
TGTGCCAGCAGCTTATCTACGGTGCACATTCAGTACTTC CASSLSTVHIQYF NA NA 13 TRBJ2-4 TRBV7-2
TGTGCCAGCAGACGACACTATTCACCCCTCCACTTT CASRRHYSPLHF once NA 12 TRBJ1-6 TRBV12-3/TRBV12-4
TGTGCCAGCAGCCCAGCGGGTTATGGCTACACCTTC CASSPAGYGYTF once NA 12 TRBJ1-2 TRBV7-9
TGTGCCAGCAACGCTGGGACAAACATTTACACCGGGGAGCTGTTTTTT CASNAGTNIYTGELFF NA NA 16 TRBJ2-2 TRBV7-6
TGCGCCAGCAGCTTCGGGGGTACCACCTACGAGCAGTACTTC CASSFGGTTYEQYF NA NA 14 TRBJ2-7 TRBV5-1
TGTGCCAGCAGTTACTCGAGACCAGGGGGAGAGGGTGAGCAGTTCTTC CASSYSRPGGEGEQFF few TRBD1 16 TRBJ2-1 TRBV6-2/TRBV6-3
TGTGCCAGCAGCCCGCTCCAGGGGACAGGGTGGGAGCAGTACTTC CASSPLQGTGWEQYF NA TRBD1 15 TRBJ2-7 TRBV9
TGTGCCAGCAGTGGTGCGGGGGAGAGAGCTTTCTTT CASSGAGERAFF once NA 12 TRBJ1-1 TRBV2
TGTGCCAGCAGCCCCCAGCGGGGGACCTACGAGCAGTACTTC CASSPQRGTYEQYF NA TRBD2 14 TRBJ2-7 TRBV6-5
TGTGCCAGCAGCTCCCCGGACTTAGCCAAAAACATTCAGTACTTC CASSSPDLAKNIQYF NA NA 15 TRBJ2-4 TRBV7-8
TGTGCCAGCAACCCGGACAGGTCGTCGCCCCAGCATTTT CASNPDRSSPQHF few TRBD1 13 TRBJ1-5 TRBV6-5
TGCAGCGTTGAAGATGGGCTCTGGAAAAAACTGTTTTTT CSVEDGLWKKLFF NA NA 13 TRBJ1-4 TRBV29-1
TGTGCCAGCGGGCCCACCGGGGAGCTGTTTTTT CASGPTGELFF NA NA 11 TRBJ2-2 TRBV16
TGTGCCAGCAGTGAACTAGCGAGGGCCGGGGAGCTGTTTTTT CASSELARAGELFF once NA 14 TRBJ2-2 TRBV2
TGTGCCAGCAGCCCTACTAGCGGGGGGCCATCAGAGACCCAGTACTTC CASSPTSGGPSETQYF NA TRBD2 16 TRBJ2-5 TRBV7-2
TGTGCCAGCAGCGTAGGGCGGGCAGGGGGCTCATACGAGCAGTACTTC CASSVGRAGGSYEQYF NA TRBD1 16 TRBJ2-7 TRBV9
TGTGCCACCAGCAGGGACAGGGATAGAAACACCATATATTTT CATSRDRDRNTIYF NA TRBD1 14 TRBJ1-3 TRBV15
TGTGCCAGCAGCACCACGCAGGGGGCGTTTACCTTC CASSTTQGAFTF NA TRBD1 12 TRBJ1-2 TRBV6-2/TRBV6-3
TGTGCCACCAGTGACCGGGACAGGGGGACCACCGGGGAGCTGTTTTTT CATSDRDRGTTGELFF NA TRBD1 16 TRBJ2-2 TRBV24-1
TGTGCCAGCAGTGTAAAGAAAAGGGGAGGTCAGGCTTTCTTT CASSVKKRGGQAFF NA NA 14 TRBJ1-1 TRBV2
TGTGCCAGCAGTTACCCTCGCGGGGGCTATGGCTACACTTTC CASSYPRGGYGYTF NA NA 14 TRBJ1-2 TRBV6-2/TRBV6-3
TGTGCCAGCAGTCGCGGACTTCTCTACGAGCAGTACTTC CASSRGLLYEQYF NA NA 13 TRBJ2-7 TRBV6-5
TGTGCCAGCTCACCCTATGAGTTCCGGGACAGGGTCGGCACTGAAGCTTTCTTT CASSPYEFRDRVGTEAFF NA TRBD1 18 TRBJ1-1 TRBV18
TGTGCCAGCAGCCCTCGTTTAACAGGGTGGGATGGCTACACCTTC CASSPRLTGWDGYTF NA NA 15 TRBJ1-2 TRBV9
TGCGCCAGCAGCCAAGATCGATCCAGCGGGGCCACCTACAATGAGCAGTTCTTC CASSQDRSSGATYNEQFF NA TRBD2 18 TRBJ2-1 TRBV4-1
TGTGCCAGCAGCCCCCGGGATGTCGAGGGCTACACCTTC CASSPRDVEGYTF once NA 13 TRBJ1-2 TRBV7-6
TGCGCCAGCAGCCCGGGCGGGAATTGGGGCTACACCTTC CASSPGGNWGYTF NA NA 13 TRBJ1-2 TRBV5-1
TGTGCCAGTAGTGGGTGGACCATCCGGGGGGTTAGCACAGATACGCAGTATTTT CASSGWTIRGVSTDTQYF few TRBD2 18 TRBJ2-3 TRBV19
TGTGCCAGCAGCCAACCTGGACAGGGGGTCCACTCCTACGAGCAGTACTTC CASSQPGQGVHSYEQYF NA TRBD1 17 TRBJ2-7 TRBV4-2
TGTGCCAGCAGCGCACGGACTAGCGGGGGGGGCCGCTACAATGAGCAGTTCTTC CASSARTSGGGRYNEQFF once TRBD2 18 TRBJ2-1 TRBV11-3
TGTGCCAGTAGTAACTGGGCCACTGGCTACACCTTC CASSNWATGYTF NA NA 12 TRBJ1-2 TRBV19
TGTGCCAGCAGCTTAGAAGGGGGCGGAAATCAGCCCCAGCATTTT CASSLEGGGNQPQHF NA TRBD1 15 TRBJ1-5 TRBV7-9
TGTGCCTGGAGTGTACGAACGGCTAATGAAAAACTGTTTTTT CAWSVRTANEKLFF NA NA 14 TRBJ1-4 TRBV30
TGTGCCAGCAGCCTCTGGGGGGACAGCTATGGCTACACCTTC CASSLWGDSYGYTF NA TRBD1 14 TRBJ1-2 TRBV14
TGTGCCAGCAGTTACGGGCGGGGGGTTAGCACAGATACGCAGTATTTT CASSYGRGVSTDTQYF once TRBD2 16 TRBJ2-3 TRBV6-5
TGTGCCAGCAGCTTGACACACTCTGGAAACACCATATATTTT CASSLTHSGNTIYF NA NA 14 TRBJ1-3 TRBV28
TGTGCCAGCAGCCAAGATGGGGGGGAGCAGTTCTTC CASSQDGGEQFF once NA 12 TRBJ2-1 TRBV3-1/TRBV3-2
TGTGCCAGCAGTCCGCTAACCTACGAGCAGTACTTC CASSPLTYEQYF NA NA 12 TRBJ2-7 TRBV2
TGTGCCAGCACCCAGTCGGGGGATCAGCCCCAGCATTTT CASTQSGDQPQHF NA NA 13 TRBJ1-5 TRBV6-6
TGTGCCAGCAGCCAAGCGGGAAGCGGGGAGCTGTTTTTT CASSQAGSGELFF NA NA 13 TRBJ2-2 TRBV3-1/TRBV3-2
TGTGCCAGCAGCTGGGGACTAGCGACGGGCGGGGAGCTGTTTTTT CASSWGLATGGELFF NA TRBD2 15 TRBJ2-2 TRBV6-5
TGTGCCAGCTCACCACGAGGGCCGGGTTCACCCCTCCACTTT CASSPRGPGSPLHF NA NA 14 TRBJ1-6 TRBV18
TGTGCCAGCAGTGAAGTTGCGAGGGGCGGGAGCTACACCTTC CASSEVARGGSYTF NA NA 14 TRBJ1-2 TRBV6-1
TGCGCCAGCAGACCCCGGACAGGGAACATTCAGTACTTC CASRPRTGNIQYF NA TRBD1 13 TRBJ2-4 TRBV5-1
TGTGCCAGAACCCCCAGCGAGAGCCGGTTTGCAACTAATGAAAAACTGTTTTTT CARTPSESRFATNEKLFF few NA 18 TRBJ1-4 TRBV7-5
TGTGCCAGCAGCTTCAGTGAGGACGAGCAGTACTTC CASSFSEDEQYF NA NA 12 TRBJ2-7 TRBV5-4
TGTGCCAGCAGCTTAGTAGGGGACAGGGAGGCAGATACGCAGTATTTT CASSLVGDREADTQYF NA TRBD1 16 TRBJ2-3 TRBV11-2
TGTGCCACTATGGTAACTAACTATGGCTACACCTTC CATMVTNYGYTF NA NA 12 TRBJ1-2 TRBV6-5
TGCGCCAGCAGCCAAGATCGGGTTCGGCAGGGGGCGCGGTACGAGCAGTACTTC CASSQDRVRQGARYEQYF once TRBD1 18 TRBJ2-7 TRBV4-3
TGTGCCAGCAGCCCAGGACTAGCGGGGTCTGGGGCCAACGTCCTGACTTTC CASSPGLAGSGANVLTF NA TRBD2 17 TRBJ2-6 TRBV7-6
TGTGCCAGCTCACCATTGGCCACAAACACTGAAGCTTTCTTT CASSPLATNTEAFF NA NA 14 TRBJ1-1 TRBV18
TGTGCCAGCAGCCAAGTTAGCGGGGGGGCCCTTGAGCAGTTCTTC CASSQVSGGALEQFF NA TRBD2 15 TRBJ2-1 TRBV4-2
TGTGCCAGCACGGGACTAGCGGGGGAAGAGACCCAGTACTTC CASTGLAGEETQYF NA TRBD2 14 TRBJ2-5 TRBV27
TGTGCCAGCAGTTTCCAGACAGGGCCCCGACGAGGAGGCTACACCTTC CASSFQTGPRRGGYTF NA TRBD1 16 TRBJ1-2 TRBV28
TGCGCCAGCAGCCAACCCGTTACGGGAAATCAGCCCCAGCATTTT CASSQPVTGNQPQHF NA NA 15 TRBJ1-5 TRBV4-1
TGTGCCAGCAGCCCCTGGGGGCTAGCGGTTCAAGAGACCCAGTACTTC CASSPWGLAVQETQYF once NA 16 TRBJ2-5 TRBV11-3